This record covers a single TCR beta chain. What it binds is unknown. The repertoire was sequenced with immunoSEQ multiplex PCR; TCRdb's copy has only in-frame clones and lacks some. The sample has about 2,600 clones, roughly 21% seen once; the top ten hold over 7.5%. Germline V CDR1 and CDR2: SGHVS, FNYEAQ. Trimming left V 3 bases short and J 8 bases short, with 16 bases between. This CDR3 region has 14 residues. These data are taken from a study of T cells in localized non-small cell lung cancer. Study-level points and caveats: Among blood samples, higher T cell density accompanied longer overall survival. Maximal T cell clonality occurred in uninvolved adjacent lung, with tumor ranking below it.

This sequence joins TRBV7-6 and TRBJ1-2; tentative D call: TRBD1 (6 bases). This sample comprised lung tumor tissue, obtained before any cancer treatment. The receptor's source is a male donor aged 60 or over with stage III squamous cell lung carcinoma. Here the CDR3 DNA reads TGTGCCAGCAGCTTGAGGGGGAAGCGAGGCGGCTACACCTTC. It translates to CASSLRGKRGGYTF.